This T cell receptor (beta chain) originates from a study of control samples from healthy donors and cancer patients. Assay used: immunoSEQ multiplex PCR; TCRdb lists only in-frame clones, some missing. The sample lists about 130,000 clones, about nine tenths seen once, with almost 2.5% in the top ten. Germline-derived CDR1 and CDR2 are MNHEY and SMNVEV (reference sequence). This CDR3 is built from 12 residues. V lost 5 bases and J 4 bases, leaving 5 bases between the germline ends. The V call is TRBV27, the J call TRBJ2-2; no clear D. The sequenced sample consisted of blood. The sequence was obtained from a man in his late teens or twenties in good health. CDR3 coding DNA: TGTGCCAGCAGTGGACCCACCGGGGAGCTGTTTTTT. Translating gives CASSGPTGELFF.